This T cell receptor beta chain was sequenced in a study of long-term antiretroviral therapy in people with HIV. Study conclusions and caveats: Transplant donor controls retained higher diversity, though diversity increased after ART.

Survey level was the resolution at which the v3.0 immunoSEQ assay ran. Assay used: immunoSEQ multiplex PCR; TCRdb lists only in-frame clones, some missing. This sample has tens of thousands of clones; almost 95% occur once, and the top ten carry less than 3%. V dropped 6 bases and J dropped 2; count of bases not matched to a gene: 4. Germline V gene sequence: CDR1 SGHVS, CDR2 FQNEAQ. This CDR3 comprises 14 residues. The content of samples before DNA extraction was about 0.9-11 million cryopreserved PBMC. Turning to this clone: Its antigen is not identified.

The sequence was collected from a man over 45 with HIV. The sample was unsorted PBMCs, taken 7.4 years after starting antiretroviral therapy. The chain uses TRBV7-8 and TRBJ2-7, with 10 bases identical to TRBD2. The CDR3 here is CASSPGLAAYEQYF. The CDR3 region has the DNA TGTGCCAGCAGTCCTGGACTAGCGGCCTACGAGCAGTACTTC.